This record concerns one TCR beta chain sequence. Its matching antigen is unknown. Employing constant-segment primers, 5'RACE generated TCR alpha and TCR beta cDNA libraries bearing sample barcodes and UMIs. TCRdb reprocessed the 5' RACE reads with MiXCR, giving one entry per CDR3 protein. The sample carries 300,000 to 350,000 distinct CDR3 sequences, roughly an eighth recorded once. Germline V gene sequence: CDR1 SGHAT, CDR2 FQNNGV. Trimming took 1 base from V and 6 from J, leaving 12 bases between them. CDR3 length: 14 residues. The data are from a study of T-cell memory formation after mild COVID-19. Study context: Largely, the TCR clusters proved donor specific.

Study-level points and caveats: Pre-infection memory contained some responding clones, which suggested that cross-reactive memory had joined. Clones from the second wave (peaking day 37) had unconfirmed SARS-CoV-2 specificity.

The TCR was taken from a man between 18 and 35 years old who had mild COVID-19 (a few samples of this study predate the infection). Cell type and time point are not known. Material for sequencing was PBMCs or a T cell subset sorted from them (not recorded which). The rearrangement joins TRBV11-2 to TRBJ2-5; the D gene is possibly TRBD1 (5 bases). CDR3 DNA: TGTGCCAGCAGCTTAGTCAGGGCGAAACAGACCCAGTACTTC. The encoded protein is CASSLVRAKQTQYF.